The entry below describes one T cell receptor beta chain. Its antigen is still unknown. Per-base quality was not reported, and no clone a single base away is much larger than it. TCRbeta CDR3 regions were amplified from genomic DNA using the immunoSEQ Assay, a bias-controlled multiplex PCR. The published analysis was carried out like this. The number of nucleated cells in each sample was estimated by amplification of reference gene primers within the assay. To quantify the absolute abundance of each unique TCRbeta CDR3 rearrangement, sequence reads were collapsed and filtered. For each sample, productive Simpson clonality was calculated as the square root of Simpson's diversity index across productive rearrangements. Not all clones reach the TCRdb copy of this immuneACCESS table, which keeps in-frame sequences only. Checked studies attribute under half of the gap to unresolved V genes and leave the rest unexplained. The V and J calls and clone size were taken over from that table, and D and trimming were inferred from the DNA. Recorded for this sample are fewer than 35,000 clones; roughly nine tenths of them occurred a single time. 10% to 15% of the sample lies in the top ten.

The collaborating institutions used their own protocols to collect whole blood in K2EDTA tubes. For TCRbeta analysis, collaborators shipped samples as frozen whole blood, isolated PBMCs, or DNA extracted from either of those sample types. These data originate in a study of blood T cell repertoires in COVID-19 (TCRdb year 2020). About the full investigation: Samples covering the acute and convalescent phases of COVID-19 were provided by collaborators in the United States, Italy and Spain. The prospective study material was composed of cDNA or gDNA derived from T cells, B-cell-depleted T cells, or PBMCs. Deeply sampled blood TCRbeta repertoires from subjects exposed to, actively infected with, or recovered from COVID-19 were included in the dataset. The repertoires were made available in a free public database intended to serve as a resource for research on the immune response to SARS-CoV-2. The samples were drawn from two sources: the first 160 participants of the ongoing ImmuneRACE study, and 1,254 subjects contributed by 6 global collaborators. Nearly every sample came with metadata listing a de-identified subject ID, COVID-19 status, age in years and sex. HLA class I and class II types, where available, came from metadata supplied by the sample provider rather than from assay-based typing.

Here is what the overall study found, with its caveats: Clinical and demographic metadata were provided uncurated, with the amount varying by source and participant.

The cysteine opens and the phenylalanine closes a CDR3 of 15 amino acids. The retained sequence is limited to the CDR3, 45 bases, with the frame set at the first base. The germline V gene provides CDR1 MDHEN and CDR2 SYDVKM. Trimmed from V: 3 bases; trimmed from J: 1 base; junction bases lacking a gene match: 4. This TCR was sampled from a human donor in a cohort sampled during active COVID-19. The chain is assembled from TRBV28 and TRBJ1-1, with 8 middle bases fitting TRBD1. Source material: peripheral blood. CDR3 sequence: CASSFRGLRNTEAFF. The nucleotides read TGTGCCAGCAGTTTCAGGGGGCTACGGAACACTGAAGCTTTCTTT. The full variable domain, completed from the reference TRBV28 and TRBJ1-1 proteins outside the CDR3, reads DVKVTQSSRYLVKRTGEKVFLECVQDMDHENMFWYRQDPGLGLRLIYFSYDVKMKEKGDIPEGYSVSREKKERFSLILESASTNQTSMYLCASSFRGLRNTEAFFGQGTRLTVV.